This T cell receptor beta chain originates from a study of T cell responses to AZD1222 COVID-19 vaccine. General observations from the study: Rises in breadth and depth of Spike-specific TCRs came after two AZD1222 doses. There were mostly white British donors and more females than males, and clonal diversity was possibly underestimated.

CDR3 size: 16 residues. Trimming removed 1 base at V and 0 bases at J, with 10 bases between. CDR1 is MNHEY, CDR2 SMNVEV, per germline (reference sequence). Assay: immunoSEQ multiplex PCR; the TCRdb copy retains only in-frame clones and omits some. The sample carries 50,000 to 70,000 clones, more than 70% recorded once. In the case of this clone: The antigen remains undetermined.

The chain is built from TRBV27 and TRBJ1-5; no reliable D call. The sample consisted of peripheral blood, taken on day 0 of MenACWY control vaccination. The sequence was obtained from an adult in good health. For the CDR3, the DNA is TGTGCCAGCAGTTTATATGCCGGAAATAGCAATCAGCCCCAGCATTTT. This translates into CASSLYAGNSNQPQHF.